This T cell receptor beta chain was identified during a study of breast tumors, draining lymph nodes, adjacent tissues. MiXCR, applied by TCRdb to the multiplex PCR reads, yields one record per CDR3 protein. The repertoire holds over 130,000 distinct CDR3 sequences, with 30% to 35% as singletons. Breast cancer patients provided tissue from their axillary draining lymph nodes. The CDR3 loop spans 15 amino acids. Germline assignment: CDR1 SEHNR and CDR2 FQNEAQ (reference sequence). Regarding this clonotype: One junction end does not reproduce the germline sequence, and a read error may be involved.

Material for sequencing was axillary lymph node tissue. The V and J genes are TRBV7-9 and TRBJ2-6; maybe TRBD1 (5 bases). The sequence derives from a female donor with breast cancer. Some clones in this sample may be carry-over from other donors' samples. The chain's CDR3 is CAGSPPGSGANVLPF. The DNA for the CDR3 is TGTGCCGGCAGCCCACCGGGCTCTGGGGCCAACGTCCTGCCTTTC.